This TCR beta chain was recorded in a study of blood T cell repertoires in COVID-19. The wider study: Acute and convalescent COVID-19 specimens originated in the United States, Italy and Spain. From T cells, B-cell-depleted T cells, or PBMCs came the material, which was cDNA or gDNA.

Per the original data handling: Estimates of nucleated cell counts were drawn from the amplification of reference gene primers. Clones were sequenced by immunoSEQ multiplex PCR, and TCRdb holds only the in-frame ones, with some missing. The V and J calls and clone size were taken over from that table, and D and trimming were inferred from the DNA. Among approximately 120,000 clones listed, 85% to 90% were seen once. CDR3 size: 16 residues. V gave up 5 bases and J gave up 5 bases; unmatched junction bases: 12. Germline assignment: CDR1 SEHNR and CDR2 FQNEAQ (reference sequence). The receptor comes from an elderly man with active or convalescent COVID-19. V is TRBV7-9 and J is TRBJ2-5; TRBD2 matches at 9 bases. Sequenced: peripheral blood. CDR3 sequence (DNA): TGTGCCAGCAGCCCCCATGGCGGGGGGGATTCCGAGACCCAGTACTTC. This codes for CASSPHGGGDSETQYF.